The present T cell receptor (beta chain) was sequenced within a study of cytomegalovirus exposure and HLA in healthy donors (dated by TCRdb to about 2017). Background for the entire study: An earlier analysis of some 600 of the donors reported under 300 Gb of sequence data and 100 million to 120 million unique TCR beta sequences obtained from about 179 million T cells. An early release covering roughly 600 HLA-typed donors comprised 250 to 350 gigabases of sequencing data and approximately 80 million unique TCR sequences. Among the roughly 370 genotyped donors, 75% to 90% belonged to the genetic ancestry cluster associated with self-reported Caucasian donors. The study aimed to test whether cataloging public T cell receptors could reveal signatures of past pathogen exposure. Using immunosequencing, the study profiled T cell repertoires from 500 to 800 subjects and related those repertoires to cytomegalovirus serostatus. Along with the approximately 650-subject first cohort, a separate validation cohort of roughly 110 different subjects was used. To predict cytomegalovirus infection status, the study brought together high-throughput TCR immunosequencing, statistical association of individual TCRs with disease status, and machine learning. To study patterns of TCR occurrence, a later analysis re-analyzed previously published TCR beta repertoires from under 750 donors and added high-resolution HLA genotyping. The later analysis used no new phenotypic data to find candidate immune exposures, relying instead on TCR beta sequences and their occurrence across donors. To decide whether each TCR beta V gene segment behaved as functional or pseudogenic, an earlier analysis of several hundred of the donors relied on high-throughput TCR beta sequencing. Donor age, sex, ethnicity and CMV serostatus were compiled alongside the repertoire data. A later genetic analysis took genome-wide SNP genotypes for about three fifths of the roughly 700 donors and used that subset as a discovery cohort. Every repertoire in the discovery cohort had been generated on one and the same sequencing platform. HLA typing covered class I and class II loci at four-digit resolution. Typing coverage varied by locus: roughly 620-640 donors for A, B, C, DRB1 and DQB1; roughly 510 for DQA1; about 600 for DPA1; 400 to 480 for DPB1. Roughly five DR-DQ haplotypes were treated as single units for association and clustering because of strong linkage in the cohort. Among over 350 genotyped donors of the cohort, an average of around 240,000 unique TCR beta nucleotide sequences were sequenced per donor, roughly a sixth of them non-productive.

Overall study outcomes, separate from this receptor: Linkage disequilibrium might explain the correlated functional status among segregating V segments, but an unknown experimental factor could not be ruled out. A later genetic analysis associated a missense DCLRE1C variant with V-gene and J-gene trimming of TCR beta chains, and an independent cohort replicated the association. Strong co-occurrence of HLA alleles, especially DR and DQ, made assigning TCR associations to individual alleles difficult. An earlier analysis of approximately 500 of the donors showed that most TCR beta V segments appeared in productive rearrangements either about 90% or about 30% of the time, which broadly matched IMGT annotations. According to a later analysis, TCR association rates differed among HLA loci, with DRB1 alleles showing the most associated TCRs and HLA-C alleles showing the fewest. Across donors, most TCR sequences were observed very rarely, whereas some public TCRs were present in many individuals. The classifier was reported to diagnose cytomegalovirus status with high specificity and sensitivity in both the original cohort and the validation cohort. Because HLA typing was missing for some donors at each locus, association tests included only the typed subset. According to a later analysis, most CMV-associated TCR beta chains appeared to be HLA-restricted, and the HLA associations seemed to be driven largely by CMV exposure. A later analysis associated 16,951 TCR beta sequences with specific HLA alleles at a false discovery rate of 0.05. A later analysis reported that several top co-occurrence clusters appeared linked to parvovirus B19, influenza, CMV and Epstein-Barr virus. In vitro tests confirmed that a few of the cytomegalovirus-associated TCR beta chains recognize cytomegalovirus antigens. Some 15 rarely observed V segments, including chromosome 9 orphons, were excluded from the earlier analysis of some 590 of the donors because counts were too low. Some IMGT-functional V segments, including TRBV6-2 and TRBV6-3, could not be distinguished by the 87-base-pair reads and were therefore excluded. In a later analysis, HLA-associated TCR beta chains were found to be more clonally expanded and to have lower generation probabilities than equally common non-associated chains. A later genetic analysis reported fewer N-insertions in productive TCRs among donors in an Asian-associated ancestry cluster than the approximately 670-donor mean. According to the authors, the approach could potentially be generalized to other disease states and immunological phenotypes. Presence/absence analyses assumed roughly uniform sequencing depth across donors, an assumption that may not hold. A cluster of highly shared sequence variants was judged likely to represent a technical artifact of the sequencing pipeline. The only immune exposure information available for the cohort was CMV serostatus. A further reported finding was that TCR beta sequences accurately predicted the HLA-A and HLA-B alleles for most subjects in the first cohort. The study gave a list of about 170 TCR beta chains associated with cytomegalovirus. Only TCR beta chains were sequenced in this cohort, and the absence of alpha or paired-chain data limited detectable features.

Library construction relied on the immunoSEQ multiplex PCR assay. The multiplex PCR relied on a mix of 60 forward primers for TCR Vbeta segments and 13 reverse primers for TCR Jbeta segments. The CDR3 region of rearranged TCR beta genes was amplified from genomic DNA by a multiplex PCR assay. On the Illumina HiSeq System, the amplified TCR beta libraries were sequenced as 87-base-pair reads. In the paper's pipeline: In a later analysis, 70 million to 95 million unique TCR beta chains were counted across the approximately 640 repertoires, and around 10 million of these chains were shared by at least two donors. Raw reads were error-corrected and collapsed into unique sequences by a nearest-neighbor algorithm in which closely related sequences were merged to remove PCR and sequencing errors. To assign V, D and J gene segments, CDR3 sequences were aligned to IMGT reference sequences. For a sequence to be retained, a match of at least six nucleotides was required to both a V gene segment and a J gene segment. A rearrangement was called productive if the CDR3 had no stop codons and remained in frame with V and J, and every other rearrangement was called non-productive. CDR3 was defined according to IMGT convention as the region running from the second conserved V-encoded cysteine to the conserved J-encoded phenylalanine. The earlier analysis of a few hundred of the donors excluded any sequence lacking an unambiguous match to a single V gene segment. In an earlier analysis of some 590 of the donors, a V segment was called functional when productive rearrangements were above 56.7%, and segregating when the standard deviation between donors exceeded 5%. A statistical classification framework was built for diagnosing cytomegalovirus status from the catalog of TCR beta chain sequences. In a later analysis, TCR nucleotide sequences were compared against IMGT/GENE-DB human TR gene sequences so that V and J genes could be assigned. A later analysis assigned CDR3 sequences and most-parsimonious VDJ recombination scenarios with the TCRdist pipeline. In a later analysis, each TCR beta chain was defined by its CDR3 amino acid sequence together with its V-gene family, and reads without a unique V-gene family were excluded. As a way to deal with suspected cross-contamination and a sequencing artifact, a later analysis dropped more than 500 nucleotide sequences that were highly shared and had low generation probability. For each public chain, a later analysis derived a clonal expansion index from normalized ranks of inferred template counts within each repertoire. In a later analysis, generation probabilities were computed using a VDJ recombination model fitted to out-of-frame rearrangements, and the results were checked against IGoR. A later analysis scored TCR-TCR, TCR-HLA and TCR-CMV co-occurrence with hypergeometric tests, applying a repertoire-size bias correction to TCR pairs. In a later analysis, false discovery rates were estimated by permuting HLA or CMV assignments 20 times. In a later analysis, co-occurring TCRs were grouped using DBSCAN, with TCRdist sequence similarity added in when clustering inside HLA-allele-positive subsets. Co-occurrence clustering excluded repertoires with fewer than 30,000 or more than 120,000 public chains, plus five with anomalous nucleotide sharing. Here the immuneACCESS table is served through TCRdb, limited to in-frame sequences with V and J called. Missing clones are a known gap in these copies; in checked studies unresolved V genes cover under half, and the rest lacks a known reason. That table gives V, J and clone size, and the DNA gave D and trimming. The sample has 150,000 to 200,000 clones on record. Approximately 6.9% of the sample is in the top ten clones.

The cohort comprised fewer than 750 healthy bone marrow donors. Cohort members were all nominally healthy when sampled, although unrecorded immune exposures were likely present. The donor was CMV seronegative and was included in the group of approximately 350 seronegative cohort members. A peripheral blood sample was provided by each donor, and peripheral blood mononuclear cells were used for TCR beta sequencing. Genomic DNA extraction from the blood cell samples was performed with the Qiagen DNeasy Blood Extraction Kit. Taken from cysteine to phenylalanine, the CDR3 has 10 residues. This entry keeps only the CDR3 DNA: 30 bases, framed from base 1. From the germline V gene (reference sequence), CDR1 is DFQATT and CDR2 is SNEGSKA. V loses 6 bases of germline sequence and J loses 11 bases, and the interval between the two ends is 11 bases. Notes on this clone: What this receptor recognizes is not known.

The chain is assembled from TRBV20-1 and TRBJ2-4, with the D segment identity uncertain. The material sequenced was PBMCs. The sequence was collected from a young man in good health and CMV-seronegative. This receptor carries the CDR3 CSASGTVQYF. Read as DNA, the sequence is TGCAGTGCCAGTGGTACCGTTCAGTACTTC.